These T cell receptor beta chains were read from a single sample in a study of radiation and T cells in renal cell carcinoma. Clones were sequenced by immunoSEQ multiplex PCR, and TCRdb holds only the in-frame ones, with some missing. The sample yields some 100,000 clones, 82% seen once. This specimen was blood, taken from a patient whose treatment included radiotherapy and nephrectomy. The receptors come from a man aged 60 to 69 with renal cell carcinoma. Each CDR3 is given with its conserved first and last residue. A D gene is named only where the DNA matches it firmly. The size of a clone is reported for some rows only, either as once, few or many, or as a class for expanded clones.

D	V	size	J	CDR3	DNA
.	TRBV28	.	TRBJ1-2	CASRGQGIIRAYGYTF	TGTGCCAGCCGCGGGCAGGGGATAATCCGGGCCTATGGCTACACCTTC
TRBD1	TRBV28	.	TRBJ2-6	CASRDRGDGANVLTF	TGTGCCAGCCGGGACAGGGGAGATGGGGCCAACGTCCTGACTTTC
.	TRBV2	once	TRBJ2-7	CASLASRSSYEQYF	TGTGCCAGCCTAGCTTCCAGGAGCTCCTACGAGCAGTACTTC
.	TRBV7-2	few	TRBJ1-1	CASSLGGTGTEAFF	TGTGCCAGCAGCTTAGGGGGGACGGGCACTGAAGCTTTCTTT
.	TRBV4-1	.	TRBJ2-7	CASSQGISTGQRWYEQYF	TGCGCCAGCAGCCAAGGGATTTCGACGGGCCAGAGGTGGTACGAGCAGTACTTC
TRBD2	TRBV7-2	.	TRBJ2-5	CASSPLAGGTQETQYF	TGTGCCAGCAGCCCCCTGGCGGGGGGGACCCAAGAGACCCAGTACTTC
TRBD1	TRBV9	.	TRBJ1-4	CASSPHPDREKLFF	TGTGCCAGCAGCCCCCACCCGGACAGGGAAAAACTGTTTTTT
TRBD2	TRBV11-2	.	TRBJ2-7	CASSLDQWSGRAARYEQYF	TGTGCCAGCAGCTTAGATCAGTGGAGCGGGAGGGCCGCGAGATACGAGCAGTACTTC
.	TRBV6-5	.	TRBJ2-7	CASSYSPGSSYEQYF	TGTGCCAGCAGTTACTCGCCCGGGAGCTCCTACGAGCAGTACTTC
.	TRBV5-4	.	TRBJ2-3	CASSLVGTDTQYF	TGTGCCAGCAGCTTGGTTGGCACAGATACGCAGTATTTT
.	TRBV5-1	.	TRBJ2-7	CASRESRATYEQYF	TGCGCCAGCCGGGAGTCTCGGGCCACCTACGAGCAGTACTTC
TRBD1	TRBV11-2	once	TRBJ2-7	CASSLGSGGVTYEQYF	TGTGCCAGCAGCTTAGGGTCAGGGGGAGTCACCTACGAGCAGTACTTC
.	TRBV25-1	.	TRBJ2-2	CASSNEANTGELFF	TGTGCCAGCAGTAACGAGGCGAACACCGGGGAGCTGTTTTTT
.	TRBV7-8	.	TRBJ1-4	CASSLEGFGSEKLFF	TGTGCCAGCAGCTTAGAGGGGTTCGGTAGTGAAAAACTGTTTTTT
.	TRBV28	few	TRBJ1-1	CASRRTRGNTEAFF	TGTGCCAGCAGGCGTACCAGGGGAAACACTGAAGCTTTCTTT
TRBD2	TRBV28	.	TRBJ2-7	CASSLRASGRAYEQYF	TGTGCCAGCAGTTTAAGGGCTAGCGGGAGGGCCTACGAGCAGTACTTC
.	TRBV2	.	TRBJ1-1	CASSEGRVHTEAFF	TGTGCCAGCAGTGAAGGTAGAGTCCATACTGAAGCTTTCTTT
TRBD2	TRBV4-2	.	TRBJ2-5	CASSQDGGVAGAGGFSGETQYF	TGTGCCAGCAGCCAAGATGGTGGGGTAGCGGGAGCGGGCGGGTTTTCGGGAGAGACCCAGTACTTC
TRBD2	TRBV6-1	.	TRBJ2-1	CASGLLAGYYNEQFF	TGTGCCAGCGGCCTACTAGCGGGATACTACAATGAGCAGTTCTTC
TRBD2	TRBV10-1	.	TRBJ2-3	CASSPSTSGKGTDTQYF	TGCGCCAGCAGCCCTAGTACTAGCGGGAAAGGGACAGATACGCAGTATTTT
.	TRBV5-1	.	TRBJ2-6	CASSPGTLGGANVLTF	TGCGCCAGCAGCCCGGGGACGTTGGGCGGGGCCAACGTCCTGACTTTC
.	TRBV19	.	TRBJ2-5	CASSIGGAGVETQYF	TGTGCCAGTAGTATAGGAGGTGCTGGTGTGGAGACCCAGTACTTC
TRBD2	TRBV6-6	.	TRBJ2-2	CASSYLAGRTGELFF	TGTGCCAGCAGTTACCTAGCGGGACGTACCGGGGAGCTGTTTTTT
.	TRBV6-5	.	TRBJ2-2	CASSAGTSTGELFF	TGTGCCAGCAGCGCGGGTACCTCCACCGGGGAGCTGTTTTTT
.	TRBV4-1	.	TRBJ1-5	CASSQVAGRSWPQHF	TGCGCCAGCAGCCAAGTGGCCGGACGGAGTTGGCCCCAGCATTTT
.	TRBV2	.	TRBJ2-7	CASRAVAGYYEQYF	TGTGCCAGCAGGGCCGTAGCTGGGTACTACGAGCAGTACTTC
.	TRBV5-4	.	TRBJ2-7	CASSLELGAYEQYF	TGTGCCAGCAGCCTGGAGTTGGGGGCCTACGAGCAGTACTTC
.	TRBV9	.	TRBJ2-1	CASSAALARTPYNEQFF	TGTGCCAGCAGCGCCGCTCTAGCGCGTACTCCCTACAATGAGCAGTTCTTC
TRBD1	TRBV25-1	.	TRBJ1-1	CATRTGRNTEAFF	TGTGCCACCAGGACAGGGCGGAACACTGAAGCTTTCTTT
.	TRBV10-1	.	TRBJ2-7	CASSATGPGTIYEQYF	TGCGCCAGCAGCGCGACTGGCCCCGGGACCATCTACGAGCAGTACTTC
.	TRBV19	.	TRBJ2-3	CASSARTYRTDTQYF	TGTGCCAGTAGTGCCAGGACCTACCGCACAGATACGCAGTATTTT
.	TRBV5-1	.	TRBJ1-1	CASSLVAHEAFF	TGCGCCAGCAGCTTGGTTGCCCATGAAGCTTTCTTT
.	TRBV4-1	.	TRBJ2-4	CASSQEVVRAMGIQYF	TGCGCCAGCAGCCAAGAAGTGGTCAGGGCTATGGGCATTCAGTACTTC
TRBD1	TRBV28	few	TRBJ1-1	CASSTGGTEAFF	TGTGCCAGCAGTACAGGGGGCACTGAAGCTTTCTTT
.	TRBV6-5	.	TRBJ2-7	CASSFSSAKYEQYF	TGTGCCAGCAGTTTCTCCAGTGCCAAATACGAGCAGTACTTC
.	TRBV2	.	TRBJ2-7	CASNYLGEYEQYF	TGTGCCAGCAATTACCTAGGGGAATACGAGCAGTACTTC
.	TRBV6-1	.	TRBJ2-7	CASSERDFGSEQYF	TGTGCCAGCAGTGAAAGGGACTTCGGGTCCGAGCAGTACTTC
.	TRBV5-1	.	TRBJ2-2	CASSLDTPTGELFF	TGCGCCAGCAGCTTGGACACTCCCACCGGGGAGCTGTTTTTT
TRBD2	TRBV29-1	few	TRBJ2-1	CSVIDGLAGSGSYNEQFF	TGCAGCGTCATAGATGGACTAGCGGGAAGTGGCTCCTACAATGAGCAGTTCTTC
TRBD2	TRBV19	once	TRBJ2-7	CASRVAGAPYEQYF	TGTGCCAGTAGAGTGGCGGGAGCCCCTTACGAGCAGTACTTC
.	TRBV7-2	.	TRBJ2-7	CASSSDRTSYEQYF	TGTGCCAGCAGCTCCGACAGGACGAGCTACGAGCAGTACTTC
.	TRBV6-6	.	TRBJ1-1	CASSYRAANTEAFF	TGTGCCAGCAGTTACCGAGCGGCTAACACCGAAGCTTTCTTT
.	TRBV5-1	few	TRBJ2-3	CASSLGADTQYF	TGCGCCAGCAGCTTGGGGGCAGATACGCAGTATTTT
.	TRBV30	.	TRBJ2-7	CAWTQGNWDSYEQYF	TGTGCCTGGACCCAAGGGAATTGGGATTCCTACGAGCAGTACTTC
.	TRBV19	.	TRBJ2-3	CASFDRLTDTQYF	TGTGCCAGTTTTGACAGGTTGACAGATACGCAGTATTTT
TRBD1	TRBV28	.	TRBJ1-1	CASSVGQGAAEAFF	TGTGCCAGCAGTGTGGGACAGGGGGCGGCTGAAGCTTTCTTT
TRBD1	TRBV28	.	TRBJ1-2	CASSQSGGRGYGYTF	TGTGCCAGCAGTCAATCAGGGGGCCGGGGCTATGGCTACACCTTC
.	TRBV6-6	.	TRBJ2-2	CASSYSGARGELFF	TGTGCCAGCAGTTATTCGGGGGCCCGGGGGGAGCTGTTTTTT
.	TRBV9	.	TRBJ2-5	CASSVGRGEGETQYF	TGTGCCAGCAGCGTAGGTCGGGGCGAAGGAGAGACCCAGTACTTC
.	TRBV5-4	.	TRBJ2-7	CASSSRLVPYEQYF	TGTGCCAGCAGCTCGAGACTAGTTCCCTACGAGCAGTACTTC
TRBD1	TRBV29-1	.	TRBJ2-5	CSASTGGGTQYF	TGCAGCGCATCGACAGGGGGGGGGACCCAGTACTTC
TRBD1	TRBV7-2	.	TRBJ1-4	CASSQRQGSNEKLFF	TGTGCCAGCAGCCAACGACAGGGATCTAATGAAAAACTGTTTTTT
TRBD2	TRBV7-8	.	TRBJ2-7	CASSPRIAGGLVEQYF	TGTGCCAGCAGCCCCAGGATAGCGGGAGGGCTAGTCGAGCAGTACTTC
TRBD2	TRBV18	.	TRBJ2-1	CASSRGGREVPYNEQFF	TGTGCCAGCTCACGAGGTGGGCGGGAGGTGCCCTACAATGAGCAGTTCTTC